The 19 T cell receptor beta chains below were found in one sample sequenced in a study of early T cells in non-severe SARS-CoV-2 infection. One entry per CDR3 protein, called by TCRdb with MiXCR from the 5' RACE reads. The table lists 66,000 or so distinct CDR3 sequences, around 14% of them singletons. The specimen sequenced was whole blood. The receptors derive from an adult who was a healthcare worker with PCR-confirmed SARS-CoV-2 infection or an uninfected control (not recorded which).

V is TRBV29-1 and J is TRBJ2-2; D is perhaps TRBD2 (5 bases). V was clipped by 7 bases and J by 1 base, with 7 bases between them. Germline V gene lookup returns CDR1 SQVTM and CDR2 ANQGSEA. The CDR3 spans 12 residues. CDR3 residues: CSGGQNTGELFF. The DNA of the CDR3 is TGCAGCGGCGGGCAGAACACCGGGGAGCTGTTTTTT.

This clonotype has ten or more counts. The chain's CDR3 is CASSQGAGGIDYNEQFF. The CDR3 DNA follows: TGTGCCAGCAGCCAAGGAGCGGGAGGGATTGACTACAATGAGCAGTTCTTC. The rearrangement links TRBV3-1 to TRBJ2-1, with 10 bases that match TRBD2. The germline V gene has CDR1 LGHDT and CDR2 YNNKEL (reference sequence). The CDR3 spans 17 residues. V shed 1 base and J 3 bases; nucleotides not matched to a gene: 6.

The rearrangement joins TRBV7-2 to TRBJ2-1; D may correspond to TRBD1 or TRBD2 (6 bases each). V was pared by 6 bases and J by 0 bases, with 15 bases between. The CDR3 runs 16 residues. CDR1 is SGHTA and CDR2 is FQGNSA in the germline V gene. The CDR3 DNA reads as TGTGCCAGCAGGGGGGGCGGGCCCTCCTCCTACAATGAGCAGTTCTTC. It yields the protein CASRGGGPSSYNEQFF.

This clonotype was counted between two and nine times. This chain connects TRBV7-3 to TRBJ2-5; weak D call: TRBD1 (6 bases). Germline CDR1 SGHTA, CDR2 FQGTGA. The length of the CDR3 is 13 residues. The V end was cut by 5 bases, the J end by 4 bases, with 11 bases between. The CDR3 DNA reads TGTGCCAGCAGCCGAGGGGGAAGAGAGACCCAGTACTTC. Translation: CASSRGGRETQYF. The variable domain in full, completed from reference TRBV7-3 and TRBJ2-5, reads GAGVSQTPSNKVTEKGKYVELRCDPISGHTALYWYRQSLGQGPEFLIYFQGTGAADDSGLPNDRFFAVRPEGSVSTLKIQRTERGDSAVYLCASSRGGRETQYFGPGTRLLVL.

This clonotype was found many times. The CDR3 spells CASSEEGLRTDTQYF. CDR3 coding DNA: TGTGCCAGCAGTGAAGAGGGGCTTCGCACAGATACGCAGTATTTT. This chain uses TRBV6-1 with TRBJ2-3, with D possibly matching TRBD1 (5 bases). The CDR3 is made up of 15 amino acids. Germline CDR1 MNHNS, CDR2 SASEGT. V shed 1 base and J shed 1 base, with 9 bases lying between them.

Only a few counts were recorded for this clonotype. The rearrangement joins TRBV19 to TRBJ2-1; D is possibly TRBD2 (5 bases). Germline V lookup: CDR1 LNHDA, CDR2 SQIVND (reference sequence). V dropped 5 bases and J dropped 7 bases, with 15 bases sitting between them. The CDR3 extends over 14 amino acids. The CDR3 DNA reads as TGTGCCAGTAGTTCCCAGCGGCGGAGTAATGAGCAGTTCTTC. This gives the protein CASSSQRRSNEQFF. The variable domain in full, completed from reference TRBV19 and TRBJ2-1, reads DGGITQSPKYLFRKEGQNVTLSCEQNLNHDAMYWYRQDPGQGLRLIYYSQIVNDFQKGDIAEGYSVSREKKESFPLTVTSAQKNPTAFYLCASSSQRRSNEQFFGPGTRLTVL.

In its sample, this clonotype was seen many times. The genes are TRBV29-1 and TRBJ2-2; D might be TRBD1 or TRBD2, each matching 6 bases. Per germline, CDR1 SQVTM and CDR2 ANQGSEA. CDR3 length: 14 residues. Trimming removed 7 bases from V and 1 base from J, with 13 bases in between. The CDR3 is CSAGGTMNTGELFF. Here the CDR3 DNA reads TGCAGCGCTGGAGGGACAATGAACACCGGGGAGCTGTTTTTT.

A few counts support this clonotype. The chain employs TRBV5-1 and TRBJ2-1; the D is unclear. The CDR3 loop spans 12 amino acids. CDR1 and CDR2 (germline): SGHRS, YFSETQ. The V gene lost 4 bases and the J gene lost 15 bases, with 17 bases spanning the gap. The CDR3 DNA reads TGCGCCAGCAGCCTACCAATCGGTCGCCGGTTCTTC. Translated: CASSLPIGRRFF.

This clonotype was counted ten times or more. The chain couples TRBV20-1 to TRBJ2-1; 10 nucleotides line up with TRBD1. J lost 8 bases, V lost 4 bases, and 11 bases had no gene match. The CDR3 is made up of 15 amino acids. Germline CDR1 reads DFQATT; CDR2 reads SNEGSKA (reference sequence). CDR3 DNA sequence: TGCAGTGCTATTTCCGGGACAGGGGCGCCCGATGAGCAGTTCTTC. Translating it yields CSAISGTGAPDEQFF.

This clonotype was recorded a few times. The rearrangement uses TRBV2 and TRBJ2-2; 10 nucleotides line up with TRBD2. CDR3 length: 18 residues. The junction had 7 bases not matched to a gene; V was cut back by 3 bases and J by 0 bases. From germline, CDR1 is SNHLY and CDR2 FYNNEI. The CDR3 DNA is TGTGCCAGCAGTGAGGTTCTAGCGGGAGCCCCGAACACCGGGGAGCTGTTTTTT. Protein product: CASSEVLAGAPNTGELFF.

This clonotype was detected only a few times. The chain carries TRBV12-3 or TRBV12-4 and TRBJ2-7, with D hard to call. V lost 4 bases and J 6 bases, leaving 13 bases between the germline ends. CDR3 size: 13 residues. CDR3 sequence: CASSSFPLVEQYF. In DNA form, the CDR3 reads TGTGCCAGCAGTTCCTTCCCACTCGTCGAGCAGTACTTC.

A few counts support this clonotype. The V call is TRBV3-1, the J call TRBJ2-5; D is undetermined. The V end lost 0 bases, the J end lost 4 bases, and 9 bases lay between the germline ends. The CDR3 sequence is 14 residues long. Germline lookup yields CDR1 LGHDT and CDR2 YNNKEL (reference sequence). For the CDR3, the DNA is TGTGCCAGCAGCCAAGACGGGTTATCAGAGACCCAGTACTTC. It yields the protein CASSQDGLSETQYF.

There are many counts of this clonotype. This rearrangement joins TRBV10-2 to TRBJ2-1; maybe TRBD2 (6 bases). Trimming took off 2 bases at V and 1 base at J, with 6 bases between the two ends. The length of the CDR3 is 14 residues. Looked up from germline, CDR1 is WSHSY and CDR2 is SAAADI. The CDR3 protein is CASSELASYNEQFF. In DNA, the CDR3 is TGCGCCAGCAGTGAGCTAGCGTCCTACAATGAGCAGTTCTTC.

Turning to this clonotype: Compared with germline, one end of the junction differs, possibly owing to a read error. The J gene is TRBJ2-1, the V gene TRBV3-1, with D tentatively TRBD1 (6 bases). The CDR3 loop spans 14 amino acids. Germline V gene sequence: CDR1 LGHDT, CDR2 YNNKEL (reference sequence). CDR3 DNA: TGTGCCAGCAGCCAAGATCGAAGGGGGAGTGAGAAGTTCTTC. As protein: CASSQDRRGSEKFF.

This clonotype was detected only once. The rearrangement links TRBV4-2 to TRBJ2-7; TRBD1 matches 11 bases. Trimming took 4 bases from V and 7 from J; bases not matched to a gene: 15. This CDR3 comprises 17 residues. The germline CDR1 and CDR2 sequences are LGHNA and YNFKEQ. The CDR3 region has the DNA TGTGCCAGCAGCCCCGTCATTAGCGGACAGGGGGCGCGTGAGCAGTACTTC. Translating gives CASSPVISGQGAREQYF.

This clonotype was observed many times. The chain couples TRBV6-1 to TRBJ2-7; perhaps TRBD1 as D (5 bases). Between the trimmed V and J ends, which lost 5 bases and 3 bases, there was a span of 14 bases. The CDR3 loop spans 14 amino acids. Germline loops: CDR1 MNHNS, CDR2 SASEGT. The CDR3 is CASSKRTSLYEQYF. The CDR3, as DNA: TGTGCCAGCAGTAAACGGACAAGTCTCTACGAGCAGTACTTC.

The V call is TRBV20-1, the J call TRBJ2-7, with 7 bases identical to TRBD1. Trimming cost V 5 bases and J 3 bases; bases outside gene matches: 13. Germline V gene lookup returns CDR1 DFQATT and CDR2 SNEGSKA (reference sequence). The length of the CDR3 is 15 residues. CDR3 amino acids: CSALEVRDRDYEQYF. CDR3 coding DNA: TGCAGTGCTCTGGAAGTAAGGGACAGAGACTACGAGCAGTACTTC.

Here the CDR3 reads CASSPDSGSSYEQYF. The CDR3 DNA reads as TGTGCCAGCAGCCCAGACAGCGGGAGCTCCTACGAGCAGTACTTC. V gene TRBV4-2 combines with J gene TRBJ2-7; 8 nucleotides agree with TRBD2. Germline assignment: CDR1 LGHNA and CDR2 YNFKEQ. V lost 4 bases and J lost 0; bases outside the gene matches: 5. The CDR3 is made up of 15 amino acids.

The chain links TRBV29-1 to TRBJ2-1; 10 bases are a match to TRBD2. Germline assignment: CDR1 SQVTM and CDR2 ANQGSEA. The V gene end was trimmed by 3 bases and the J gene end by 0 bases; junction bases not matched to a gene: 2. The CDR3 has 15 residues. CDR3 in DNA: TGCAGCGTTGAGGCTAGCGGGAGCTCCTACAATGAGCAGTTCTTC. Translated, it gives CSVEASGSSYNEQFF.